Given below is one TCR beta chain in context. Antigen: not known. The germline gives CDR1 MDHEN, CDR2 SYDVKM. The V gene lost 10 bases and the J gene lost 0 bases, with 12 bases spanning the gap. CDR3 length equals 13 residues. The entry originates in a study of Ad26.COV2.S vaccination and SARS-CoV-2 variants. Study at large: Ad26.COV2.S shots went into the muscle once or twice, 56 days apart.

Treatment of the sample: 19 received Ad26.COV2.S at low or high dose, single or two shots; 5 received placebo; per-sample allocation not given. Day 63 after the first vaccine or placebo injection was the time point for sampling. Here immunoSEQ multiplex PCR was the method, and the copy in TCRdb shows in-frame clones only, minus some. The repertoire includes more than 350,000 clones, 80% to 95% of them detected once, and 10% to 15% sits in the top ten. Study findings and constraints: The placebo group had lower spike-specific TCR breadth than the vaccine recipients did. Possibly, TCR breadth and depth analyses underestimated total T cell responses.

Sequencing was performed on peripheral blood, taken in a trial of Ad26.COV2.S vaccine versus placebo. The source is a person aged 18-65 years who received the Ad26.COV2.S COVID-19 vaccine or a placebo. V gene TRBV28 combines with J gene TRBJ1-1; D remains ambiguous. The CDR3 coding sequence is TGTGCCATCAAGGACCAGTTGAACACTGAAGCTTTCTTT. Translated: CAIKDQLNTEAFF.